This entry features one T cell receptor beta chain sequence. Only in-frame clones appear in the TCRdb table, and some are missing; sequencing was by immunoSEQ multiplex PCR. The sample includes 70,000 to 95,000 clones, 75% to 90% seen only once; the top ten take about 13%. The data were taken from a study of blood T cell repertoires in COVID-19. CDR3 length: 13 residues. The V gene's germline CDR1 is SGHTA and CDR2 FQGTGA. The V gene lost 3 bases and the J gene lost 6 bases, with 8 bases spanning the gap. The receptor's source is a human donor in a cohort sampled during active COVID-19. The genes are TRBV7-3 and TRBJ2-2; D is uncertain. The sequenced sample consisted of peripheral blood. The CDR3 loop is CASSFYSPGELFF. CDR3 coding DNA: TGTGCCAGCAGCTTCTACAGCCCCGGGGAGCTGTTTTTT.